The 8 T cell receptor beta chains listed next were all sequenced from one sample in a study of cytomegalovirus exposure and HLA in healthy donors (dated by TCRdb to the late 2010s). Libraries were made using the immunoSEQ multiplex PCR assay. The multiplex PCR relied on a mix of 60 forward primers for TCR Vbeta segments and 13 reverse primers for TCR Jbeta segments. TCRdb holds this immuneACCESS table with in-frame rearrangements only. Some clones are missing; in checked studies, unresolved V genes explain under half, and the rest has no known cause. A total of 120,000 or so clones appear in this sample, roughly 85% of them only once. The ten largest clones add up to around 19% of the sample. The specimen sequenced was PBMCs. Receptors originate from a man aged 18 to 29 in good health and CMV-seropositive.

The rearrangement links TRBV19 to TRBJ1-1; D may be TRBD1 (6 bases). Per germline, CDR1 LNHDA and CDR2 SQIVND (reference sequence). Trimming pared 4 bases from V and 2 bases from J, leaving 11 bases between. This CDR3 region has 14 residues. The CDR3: CASSTGQSNTEAFF. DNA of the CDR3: TGTGCCAGTAGTACAGGACAGTCTAACACTGAAGCTTTCTTT.

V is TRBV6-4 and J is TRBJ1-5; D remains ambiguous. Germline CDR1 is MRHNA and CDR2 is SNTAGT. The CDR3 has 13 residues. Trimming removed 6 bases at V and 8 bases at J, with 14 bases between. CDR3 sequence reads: CASSRGESEPQHF. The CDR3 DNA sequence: TGTGCCAGCAGCCGGGGTGAATCGGAGCCCCAGCATTTT.

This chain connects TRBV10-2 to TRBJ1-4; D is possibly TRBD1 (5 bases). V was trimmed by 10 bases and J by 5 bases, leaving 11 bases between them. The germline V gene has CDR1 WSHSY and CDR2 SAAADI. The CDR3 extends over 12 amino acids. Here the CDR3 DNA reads TGCGCCACCCAGGGCCTGAATGAAAAACTGTTTTTT. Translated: CATQGLNEKLFF.

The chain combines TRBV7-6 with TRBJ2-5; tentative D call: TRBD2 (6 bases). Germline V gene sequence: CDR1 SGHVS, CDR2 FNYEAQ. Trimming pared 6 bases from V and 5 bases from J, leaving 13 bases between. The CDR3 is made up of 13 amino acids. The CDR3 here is CASSPSGRETQYF. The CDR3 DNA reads TGTGCCAGCAGTCCAAGCGGGCGGGAGACCCAGTACTTC. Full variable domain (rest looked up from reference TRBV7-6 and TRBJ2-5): GAGVSQSPRYKVTKRGQDVALRCDPISGHVSLYWYRQALGQGPEFLTYFNYEAQQDKSGLPNDRFSAERPEGSISTLTIQRTEQRDSAMYRCASSPSGRETQYFGPGTRLLVL.

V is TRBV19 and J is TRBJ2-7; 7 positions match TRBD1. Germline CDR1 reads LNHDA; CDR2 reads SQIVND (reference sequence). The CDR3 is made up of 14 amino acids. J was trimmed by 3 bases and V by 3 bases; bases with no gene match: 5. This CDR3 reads CASSMLAGGYEQYF. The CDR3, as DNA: TGTGCCAGTAGTATGTTGGCAGGGGGCTACGAGCAGTACTTC. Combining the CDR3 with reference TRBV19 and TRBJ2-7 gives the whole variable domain DGGITQSPKYLFRKEGQNVTLSCEQNLNHDAMYWYRQDPGQGLRLIYYSQIVNDFQKGDIAEGYSVSREKKESFPLTVTSAQKNPTAFYLCASSMLAGGYEQYFGPGTRLTVT.

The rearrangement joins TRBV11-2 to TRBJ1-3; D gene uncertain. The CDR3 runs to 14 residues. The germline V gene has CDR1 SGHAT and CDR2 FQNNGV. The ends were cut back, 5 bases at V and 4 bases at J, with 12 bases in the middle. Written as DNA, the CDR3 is TGTGCCAGCAGCCAGGATCCGTCCGGAAACACCATATATTTT. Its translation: CASSQDPSGNTIYF.

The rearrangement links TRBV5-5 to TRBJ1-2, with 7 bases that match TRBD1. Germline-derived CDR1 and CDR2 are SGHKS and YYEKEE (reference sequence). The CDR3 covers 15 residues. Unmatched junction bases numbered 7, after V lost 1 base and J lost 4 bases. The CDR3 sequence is CASSLYQGESYGYTF. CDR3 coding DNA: TGTGCCAGCAGCTTGTATCAGGGGGAGTCCTATGGCTACACCTTC.

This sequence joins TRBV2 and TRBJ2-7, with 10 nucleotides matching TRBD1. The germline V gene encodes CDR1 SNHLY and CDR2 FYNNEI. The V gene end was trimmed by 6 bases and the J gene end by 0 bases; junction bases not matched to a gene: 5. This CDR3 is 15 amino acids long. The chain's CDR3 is CASREGQGNSYEQYF. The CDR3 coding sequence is TGTGCCAGCAGGGAGGGACAGGGGAACTCCTACGAGCAGTACTTC.